The sequence of this TCR beta chain was determined in a study of CD8 T cells in ankylosing spondylitis. A few counts support this clonotype. Its antigen is still unknown. Broader study findings: Characteristic of ankylosing spondylitis blood, it appeared, was a TCR beta motif comprising several highly homologous variants. As reported, disease-linked clones showed significant enrichment in matched ankylosing spondylitis synovial fluid. Before this, some motif variants had been reported in reactive arthritis synovial fluid and blood. Relatively scarce in peripheral blood, disease-linked clones were CD8+.

Quantitative 5'-RACE was performed with molecular barcodes, and it yielded the TCR beta libraries. MiXCR was run by TCRdb on the 5' RACE reads, yielding one entry per CDR3 protein. The sample has some 840,000 distinct CDR3 sequences, approximately 10% seen once. The sample was blood, either unsorted or a sorted T cell fraction (not recorded which). The TCR originated in a male donor with ankylosing spondylitis.

The CDR3 loop is CASRVEGYEQYF. The CDR3 DNA is TGTGCCAGCAGAGTGGAAGGCTACGAGCAGTACTTC. The V call is TRBV7-2, the J call TRBJ2-7; D is uncertain. Germline CDR1 reads SGHTA; CDR2 reads FQGNSA. This CDR3 comprises 12 residues. V lost 6 bases and J lost 3, with 9 bases in between. The whole variable domain, filled in from reference TRBV7-2 and TRBJ2-7, reads GAGVSQSPSNKVTEKGKDVELRCDPISGHTALYWYRQSLGQGLEFLIYFQGNSAPDKSGLPSDRFSAERTGGSVSTLTIQRTQQEDSAVYLCASRVEGYEQYFGPGTRLTVT.